What follows are 20 T cell receptor beta chains derived from one specimen sequenced in a study of shared clonotypes between healthy human individuals. CD45RO negativity and positive selection for CCR7 defined naive CD8 cells, a population that excluded terminally differentiated effector memory CD45RA+ cells. Produced via immunoSEQ multiplex PCR; TCRdb's table is partial and in-frame only. This sample has about 2.2 million clones, with 90% to 95% found just once. The material sequenced was naive CD8+ T cells from PBMCs. All receptors come from a man between 18 and 29 years old in good health. Some clones in this sample may be carry-over from other donors' samples.

This chain joins TRBV5-6 and TRBJ2-1, with unresolved D. The CDR3 covers 14 residues. Deletions cut 1 base from V and 7 bases from J, with 12 bases between. CDR1 and CDR2 (germline): SGHDT, YYEEEE. CDR3 nucleotides: TGTGCCAGCAGCTTGAATACCTTAGGAAATGAGCAGTTCTTC. Its translation: CASSLNTLGNEQFF.

The chain has TRBV9 and TRBJ2-2; a weak D match, TRBD2 (6 bases). Germline V gives CDR1 SGDLS, CDR2 YYNGEE. Trimming stripped 3 bases from V and 5 bases from J, with 14 bases between. The CDR3 runs 15 residues. CDR3 bases: TGTGCCAGCAGCGACCCCCCGGGAGATACCGGGGAGCTGTTTTTT. The encoded protein is CASSDPPGDTGELFF.

The rearrangement links TRBV11-2 to TRBJ1-1, with D tentatively TRBD1 (6 bases). The V gene lost 5 bases and the J gene lost 2 bases, with 12 bases spanning the gap. The length of the CDR3 is 14 residues. Germline CDR1 and CDR2: SGHAT and FQNNGV. This CDR3 reads CASSGGGANTEAFF. The CDR3 DNA is TGTGCCAGCAGCGGCGGGGGGGCTAACACTGAAGCTTTCTTT. Supplemented by reference TRBV11-2 and TRBJ1-1, the full variable domain reads EAGVAQSPRYKIIEKRQSVAFWCNPISGHATLYWYQQILGQGPKLLIQFQNNGVVDDSQLPKDRFSAERLKGVDSTLKIQPAKLEDSAVYLCASSGGGANTEAFFGQGTRLTVV.

The chain employs TRBV9 and TRBJ2-3; D remains unclear. The germline CDR1 and CDR2 sequences are SGDLS and YYNGEE. The CDR3 contains 15 residues. V shed 5 bases and J shed 2 bases, with 15 bases lying between them. CDR3 in amino acids: CASSRFVANTDTQYF. The CDR3 DNA reads TGTGCCAGCAGTAGGTTTGTGGCTAACACAGATACGCAGTATTTT.

Remarks on this clone: The sample contains more than one DNA sequence encoding this CDR3. This chain connects TRBV5-1 to TRBJ2-7, with D unresolved. CDR1 and CDR2 (germline): SGHRS, YFSETQ. The length of the CDR3 is 14 residues. V was clipped by 0 bases and J by 1 base, with 8 bases between them. CDR3 nucleotides: TGCGCCAGCAGCTTGGGTGCTGGTTCCTACGAGCAGTACTTC. This gives the protein CASSLGAGSYEQYF.

The chain uses TRBV13 and TRBJ2-3; 12 bases match TRBD2. This CDR3 has 16 amino acids. Germline V lookup: CDR1 PRHDT, CDR2 FYEKMQ (reference sequence). With 5 bases clipped from V and 2 bases from J, the junction kept 5 bases outside the gene matches. The CDR3 DNA reads as TGTGCCAGCAGCAGTAGACTAGCGGGAGTCACAGATACGCAGTATTTT. It yields the protein CASSSRLAGVTDTQYF.

Notes on this clone: Other nucleotide sequences from this sample produce the same CDR3. The V and J genes are TRBV7-9 and TRBJ2-3; 9 nucleotides align to TRBD2. J gave up 0 bases and V 1 base, and 2 bases lay outside the gene matches. Germline V lookup: CDR1 SEHNR, CDR2 FQNEAQ (reference sequence). The CDR3 sequence is 16 residues long. The CDR3 loop is CASSLGTSGSTDTQYF. For the CDR3, the DNA is TGTGCCAGCAGCTTAGGCACTAGCGGGAGCACAGATACGCAGTATTTT.

The gene calls are TRBV2 and TRBJ1-2; no definite D call. This CDR3 is built from 12 residues. V shed 3 bases and J shed 4 bases, with 6 bases lying between them. The germline gives CDR1 SNHLY, CDR2 FYNNEI. The CDR3 DNA follows: TGTGCCAGCAGTGATTTGGGCTATGGCTACACCTTC. It translates to CASSDLGYGYTF.

In regard to this clone: This sample also contains other DNA sequences that code for the same CDR3. The V gene is TRBV27, the J gene TRBJ1-2, with D unclear. This CDR3 region has 13 residues. Deletions cut 0 bases from V and 4 bases from J, with 6 bases between. Germline V gives CDR1 MNHEY, CDR2 SMNVEV (reference sequence). The DNA for the CDR3 is TGTGCCAGCAGTTTATCAGGCGTCTATGGCTACACCTTC. Amino acid sequence: CASSLSGVYGYTF.

The sample holds one count of this clone. V usage is TRBV18 and J usage is TRBJ2-5, with 7 bases matching TRBD1. CDR3 length equals 15 residues. V lost 2 bases to trimming and J lost 3 bases; unmatched junction nucleotides: 6. Germline V gene sequence: CDR1 KGHSH, CDR2 LQKENI. The CDR3 sequence: CASSPGTEREETQYF. CDR3 nucleotides: TGTGCCAGCTCACCAGGGACAGAGAGAGAAGAGACCCAGTACTTC.

The chain carries TRBV28 and TRBJ1-5; D gene unclear. Germline V gives CDR1 MDHEN, CDR2 SYDVKM. This CDR3 region has 15 residues. The ends were cut back, 10 bases at V and 5 bases at J, with 21 bases in the middle. CDR3 DNA: TGTGCCATCCAGCAAACGTCCATAATCTATCAGCCCCAGCATTTT. This encodes CAIQQTSIIYQPQHF.

The chain joins TRBV19 to TRBJ2-2, with 9 positions matching TRBD2. The germline gives CDR1 LNHDA, CDR2 SQIVND (reference sequence). The CDR3 contains 16 residues. After removal of 4 bases from V and 4 bases from J, the junction contained 7 bases not matched to a gene. The CDR3 loop is CASSKVAGVSTGELFF. DNA of the CDR3: TGTGCCAGTAGTAAGGTAGCGGGAGTTAGCACCGGGGAGCTGTTTTTT.

The chain couples TRBV7-3 to TRBJ2-3; TRBD2 matches 10 bases. Germline values: CDR1 SGHTA, CDR2 FQGTGA. Trimming took 11 bases from V and 3 from J; bases not matched to a gene: 8. The CDR3 covers 14 residues. The CDR3 nucleotides are TGTGCCCCCAGGCCTAGCGGGAGAACAGATACGCAGTATTTT. It encodes CAPRPSGRTDTQYF.

This chain joins TRBV25-1 and TRBJ2-1; D is ambiguous. Germline V gene data show CDR1 as MGHDK and CDR2 as SYGVNS. Trimming shortened V by 5 bases and J by 7 bases, and 12 bases separated the two germline ends. The CDR3 is 13 residues long. CDR3 sequence: CASSLSSLNEQFF. The CDR3 nucleotides are TGTGCCAGCAGTCTATCCTCCCTGAATGAGCAGTTCTTC.

The chain is built from TRBV7-3 and TRBJ2-1; TRBD2 agrees at 10 bases. The CDR3 length is 16 residues. V dropped 5 bases and J dropped 5; count of bases not matched to a gene: 9. The germline CDR1 and CDR2 sequences are SGHTA and FQGTGA. The CDR3 region has the DNA TGTGCCAGCAGCCCTCTAGCGGGAGCCGCTCACAATGAGCAGTTCTTC. Protein: CASSPLAGAAHNEQFF.

The genes are TRBV28 and TRBJ2-7, with D perhaps matching TRBD2 (6 bases). The germline V gene encodes CDR1 MDHEN and CDR2 SYDVKM. The germline V and J ends were trimmed by 3 bases and 5 bases, with 17 bases remaining between them. This CDR3 comprises 15 residues. CDR3 protein: CASSLEGTRRNEQYF. Here the CDR3 DNA reads TGTGCCAGCAGTTTGGAGGGGACTCGTAGAAACGAGCAGTACTTC.

CDR3 nucleotide sequence: TGTGCCAGCAGTCCCCCGTGGGTCAGTTACTCTGGGGCCAACGTCCTGACTTTC. As protein: CASSPPWVSYSGANVLTF. V usage is TRBV27 and J usage is TRBJ2-6; D is ambiguous. V gave up 5 bases and J gave up 0 bases, with 17 bases separating them. The CDR3 is made up of 18 amino acids. The germline V gene encodes CDR1 MNHEY and CDR2 SMNVEV (reference sequence).

Written as DNA, the CDR3 is TGTGCCAGCAGCTTAGCGGATGGGCCGGGGACCCAGTACTTC. It encodes CASSLADGPGTQYF. This chain links TRBV7-9 with TRBJ2-5; D not resolved. The CDR3 runs 14 residues. CDR1 and CDR2 (germline): SEHNR, FQNEAQ (reference sequence). Deletions cut 0 bases from V and 7 bases from J, with 12 bases between. The full variable domain, rest sourced from reference TRBV7-9 and TRBJ2-5, is DTGVSQNPRHKITKRGQNVTFRCDPISEHNRLYWYRQTLGQGPEFLTYFQNEAQLEKSRLLSDRFSAERPKGSFSTLEIQRTEQGDSAMYLCASSLADGPGTQYFGPGTRLLVL.

The chain couples TRBV29-1 to TRBJ2-1, with D unresolved. Trimming removed 7 bases at V and 4 bases at J, with 14 bases between. Germline V gene data show CDR1 as SQVTM and CDR2 as ANQGSEA. The CDR3 is made up of 13 amino acids. CDR3 nucleotide sequence: TGCAGCGCGGAAGTTGCCAGTTACAATGAGCAGTTCTTC. Translated, it gives CSAEVASYNEQFF.

The chain joins TRBV6-5 to TRBJ2-7, with D perhaps matching TRBD1 (6 bases). The CDR3 runs to 14 residues. Trimming took off 7 bases at V and 6 bases at J, with 19 bases between the two ends. Germline lookup yields CDR1 MNHEY and CDR2 SVGAGI. CDR3 nucleotide sequence: TGTGCCAGCACTTCAGGGGCCCTACAGAGCGAGCAGTACTTC. Protein product: CASTSGALQSEQYF.